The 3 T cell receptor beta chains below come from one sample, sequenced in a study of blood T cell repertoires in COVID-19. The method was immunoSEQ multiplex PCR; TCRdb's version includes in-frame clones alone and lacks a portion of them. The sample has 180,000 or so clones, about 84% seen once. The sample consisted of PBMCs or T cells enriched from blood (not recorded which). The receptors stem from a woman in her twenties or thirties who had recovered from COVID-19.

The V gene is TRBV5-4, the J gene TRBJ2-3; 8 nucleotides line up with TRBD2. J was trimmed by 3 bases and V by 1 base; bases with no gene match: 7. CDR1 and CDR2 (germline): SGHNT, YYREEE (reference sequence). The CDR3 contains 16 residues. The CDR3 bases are TGTGCCAGCAGCTTGAGTGGACTAGCTGAAACAGATACGCAGTATTTT. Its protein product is CASSLSGLAETDTQYF.

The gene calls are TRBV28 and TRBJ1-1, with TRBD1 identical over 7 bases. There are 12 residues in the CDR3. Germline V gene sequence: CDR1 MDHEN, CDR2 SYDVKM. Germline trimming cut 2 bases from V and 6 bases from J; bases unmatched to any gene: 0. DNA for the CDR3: TGTGCCAGCAGTTTACAGGGGGCTGAAGCTTTCTTT. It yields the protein CASSLQGAEAFF.

The CDR3 reads CASSGSFYGYTF. Here the CDR3 DNA reads TGTGCCAGCAGCGGTTCATTCTACGGCTACACCTTC. This chain uses TRBV14 with TRBJ1-2; D is unresolved. CDR1 and CDR2 from the germline V gene are SGHDN and FVKESK. V was trimmed by 5 bases and J by 8 bases, leaving 12 bases between them. The CDR3 contains 12 residues.